This entry lists 27 T cell receptor beta chains sequenced from one sample in a study of blood T cell repertoires in COVID-19. Data came from immunoSEQ multiplex PCR; TCRdb stores just in-frame clones and leaves some out. The sample lists approximately 140,000 clones; around 89% were seen once. Sequencing was performed on PBMCs or T cells enriched from blood (not recorded which). These receptors were collected from a woman aged 25 to 39 with acute COVID-19.

This chain connects TRBV18 to TRBJ2-5, with D possibly being TRBD1 (5 bases). V was pared by 4 bases and J by 2 bases, with 17 bases between. Looked up from germline, CDR1 is KGHSH and CDR2 is LQKENI. The CDR3 extends over 16 amino acids. CDR3 coding DNA: TGTGCCAGCTCACTTCTCGGATTAGGGGTGCAAGAGACCCAGTACTTC. Encoded protein: CASSLLGLGVQETQYF. Full variable domain (missing parts from reference TRBV18 and TRBJ2-5): NAGVMQNPRHLVRRRGQEARLRCSPMKGHSHVYWYRQLPEEGLKFMVYLQKENIIDESGMPKERFSAEFPKEGPSILRIQQVVRGDSAAYFCASSLLGLGVQETQYFGPGTRLLVL.

The genes are TRBV27 and TRBJ2-7, with 8 bases fitting TRBD2. This CDR3 spans 14 amino acids. Germline V gives CDR1 MNHEY, CDR2 SMNVEV (reference sequence). Trimming cost V 5 bases and J 4 bases; bases outside gene matches: 7. The CDR3 spells CASSPWASGYEQYF. For the CDR3, the DNA is TGTGCCAGCAGTCCTTGGGCTAGCGGGTACGAGCAGTACTTC.

The chain combines TRBV6-5 with TRBJ2-2; a possible D gene is TRBD2 (5 bases). This CDR3 has 12 residues. V lost 0 bases to trimming and J lost 13 bases, with 9 bases between them. The germline CDR1 and CDR2 sequences are MNHEY and SVGAGI. CDR3: CASSYSGSGLFF. The CDR3 DNA sequence: TGTGCCAGCAGTTACTCGGGGAGTGGGCTGTTTTTT.

The gene calls are TRBV27 and TRBJ2-1; 11 bases map to TRBD2. There are 16 residues in the CDR3. CDR1 MNHEY and CDR2 SMNVEV come from the germline V gene (reference sequence). Losses at the gene ends were 6 bases for V and 5 bases for J; bases not matched to a gene: 9. The CDR3 DNA reads as TGTGCCAGCAGGATCTTAGCGGGAGGGCCGCACAATGAGCAGTTCTTC. Encoded protein: CASRILAGGPHNEQFF.

The chain employs TRBV29-1 and TRBJ1-2, with D possibly TRBD1 on 5 matching bases. CDR1 and CDR2 from the germline V gene are SQVTM and ANQGSEA. V was pared by 6 bases and J by 2 bases, with 19 bases between. The CDR3 contains 15 residues. Written as DNA, the CDR3 is TGCAGCGTAACCCCGCATGGGACTTTCAACTATGGCTACACCTTC. Its protein product is CSVTPHGTFNYGYTF.

The chain links TRBV9 to TRBJ1-4; maybe TRBD1 (5 bases). CDR3 length: 15 residues. In germline, CDR1 is SGDLS, CDR2 YYNGEE. The V gene lost 0 bases and the J gene lost 4 bases, with 10 bases spanning the gap. The CDR3 reads CASSVGDWSNEKLFF. The CDR3 DNA is TGTGCCAGCAGCGTAGGGGACTGGAGTAATGAAAAACTGTTTTTT.

The gene calls are TRBV6-2 or TRBV6-3 and TRBJ2-5; no firm D call. Trimming removed 5 bases at V and 5 bases at J, with 15 bases between. The V gene's germline CDR1 is MNHEY and CDR2 SVGEGT. The CDR3 spans 14 residues. The CDR3 loop is CASSPSRSAETQYF. As DNA, the CDR3 is TGTGCCAGCAGTCCCTCCCGGAGCGCGGAGACCCAGTACTTC.

The chain employs TRBV3-1 (or the pseudogene TRBV3-2) and TRBJ2-2, with D uncertain. Germline V CDR1 and CDR2: LGHDT, YNNKEL (reference sequence). Trimming took off 1 base at V and 1 base at J, with 10 bases between the two ends. The CDR3 is 16 amino acids. CDR3 region: CASSQVSLGNTGELFF. CDR3 nucleotides: TGTGCCAGCAGCCAAGTGTCGCTAGGGAACACCGGGGAGCTGTTTTTT.

The chain is built from TRBV4-3 and TRBJ1-1, with no clear D. Germline V lookup: CDR1 LGHNA, CDR2 YSLEER. V was pared by 0 bases and J by 1 base, with 12 bases between. CDR3 length: 16 amino acids. CDR3 in amino acids: CASSQEDRGWNTEAFF. Written as DNA, the CDR3 is TGCGCCAGCAGCCAAGAAGACCGCGGTTGGAACACTGAAGCTTTCTTT.

The chain carries TRBV27 and TRBJ1-5, with D possibly matching TRBD1 (5 bases). Per germline, CDR1 MNHEY and CDR2 SMNVEV (reference sequence). The germline V and J ends were trimmed by 4 bases and 5 bases, with 21 bases remaining between them. The CDR3 consists of 17 residues. CDR3 bases: TGTGCCAGCAGTTCATACCTCCGGGCAGGGAAGGATCAGCCCCAGCATTTT. This translates into CASSSYLRAGKDQPQHF.

This clone was counted a few times. The chain employs TRBV9 and TRBJ2-2; possible D gene TRBD2, 5 bases. The ends were cut back, 0 bases at V and 0 bases at J, with 9 bases in the middle. The CDR3 contains 16 residues. CDR1 is SGDLS and CDR2 is YYNGEE in the germline V gene. DNA for the CDR3: TGTGCCAGCAGCGTAGAAGGCGGGTCGAACACCGGGGAGCTGTTTTTT. Encoded protein: CASSVEGGSNTGELFF.

The chain joins TRBV7-8 to TRBJ1-2, with 7 bases identical to TRBD1. V was pared by 1 base and J by 3 bases, with 8 bases of the junction left unmatched. Germline V gene sequence: CDR1 SGHVS, CDR2 FQNEAQ. The CDR3 covers 16 residues. The CDR3 nucleotides are TGTGCCAGCAGCTTAGTAGAAGGGACAGACGACTATGGCTACACCTTC. Protein: CASSLVEGTDDYGYTF.

This chain links TRBV27 with TRBJ2-7, with D perhaps matching TRBD1 (5 bases). Germline CDR1 is MNHEY and CDR2 is SMNVEV (reference sequence). CDR3 length: 14 residues. V was clipped by 4 bases and J by 3 bases, with 13 bases between them. CDR3 sequence: CASSWAGKDYEQYF. CDR3 in DNA: TGTGCCAGCAGTTGGGCAGGGAAAGACTACGAGCAGTACTTC.

The rearrangement links TRBV5-1 to TRBJ1-1; 11 nucleotides agree with TRBD1. V trimming: 2 bases; J trimming: 3 bases; junction bases outside the gene matches: 9. The CDR3 has 17 amino acids. Germline lookup yields CDR1 SGHRS and CDR2 YFSETQ. The chain's CDR3 is CASSFGQGARMDTEAFF. The DNA for the CDR3 is TGCGCCAGCAGCTTCGGACAGGGGGCAAGGATGGACACTGAAGCTTTCTTT.

The V and J genes are TRBV5-4 and TRBJ2-1; 8 nucleotides agree with TRBD1. Germline CDR1 SGHNT, CDR2 YYREEE (reference sequence). Trimming removed 4 bases from V and 5 bases from J; junction bases left unmatched: 5. The CDR3 has 14 residues. The CDR3 DNA is TGTGCCAGCAGCGGAACAGGGGGAAACAATGAGCAGTTCTTC. Its protein product is CASSGTGGNNEQFF.

This chain joins TRBV7-9 and TRBJ2-2, with TRBD1 matching 7 bases. Germline loops: CDR1 SEHNR, CDR2 FQNEAQ (reference sequence). The CDR3 covers 19 residues. The V segment lost 4 bases and the J segment 7 bases; nucleotides outside the gene matches: 21. CDR3 sequence: CASSYPRSGPNRGGGELFF. As DNA, the CDR3 is TGTGCCAGCAGCTACCCACGATCGGGGCCGAACAGGGGTGGCGGGGAGCTGTTTTTT.

The V gene is TRBV19, the J gene TRBJ1-1; no reliable D call. V was cut by 3 bases and J by 1 base, with 9 bases left in between. The CDR3 contains 14 residues. From germline, CDR1 is LNHDA and CDR2 SQIVND (reference sequence). The CDR3: CASSIELANTEAFF. The CDR3 DNA is TGTGCCAGTAGTATCGAACTCGCGAACACTGAAGCTTTCTTT.

This rearrangement joins TRBV10-3 to TRBJ2-1, with D possibly TRBD1 on 6 matching bases. V lost 10 bases and J lost 7, with 17 bases in between. Germline lookup yields CDR1 ENHRY and CDR2 SYGVKD. The CDR3 runs 13 residues. The CDR3 DNA is TGTGCCACCCTCCAGGGGATGGATAATGAGCAGTTCTTC. Translating gives CATLQGMDNEQFF.

In nucleotides, the CDR3 is TGTGCCAGTAGTATCCCCTCGGGGGGTAGCTATGGCTACACCTTC. Residues: CASSIPSGGSYGYTF. The V gene is TRBV19, the J gene TRBJ1-2; D perhaps matches TRBD1 (5 bases). V shed 3 bases and J shed 4 bases, with 15 bases lying between them. This CDR3 is built from 15 residues. Germline V gene data show CDR1 as LNHDA and CDR2 as SQIVND (reference sequence).

The chain employs TRBV7-2 and TRBJ1-2, with unresolved D. Germline V lookup: CDR1 SGHTA, CDR2 FQGNSA. The CDR3 sequence is 13 residues long. V was cut by 7 bases and J by 1 base, with 10 bases left in between. CDR3 nucleotide sequence: TGTGCCAGCACATCCGCGGGTAACTATGGCTACACCTTC. Translated, it gives CASTSAGNYGYTF.

The chain has TRBV28 and TRBJ2-5; possibly TRBD1 for D (5 bases). The CDR3 has 13 amino acids. Germline V CDR1 and CDR2: MDHEN, SYDVKM. V lost 3 bases and J lost 2, with 7 bases in between. Written as DNA, the CDR3 is TGTGCCAGCAGTTTTGCAGGGCAAGAGACCCAGTACTTC. Translation gives CASSFAGQETQYF. The entire variable domain, with the rest obtained from reference TRBV28 and TRBJ2-5, is as follows: DVKVTQSSRYLVKRTGEKVFLECVQDMDHENMFWYRQDPGLGLRLIYFSYDVKMKEKGDIPEGYSVSREKKERFSLILESASTNQTSMYLCASSFAGQETQYFGPGTRLLVL.

The chain uses TRBV9 and TRBJ2-3; possible D gene TRBD1, 6 bases. The V gene lost 4 bases and the J gene lost 4 bases, with 13 bases spanning the gap. CDR1 and CDR2 from the germline V gene are SGDLS and YYNGEE. The CDR3 has 14 residues. The CDR3 protein is CASSPRGGSDTQYF. The CDR3 nucleotides are TGTGCCAGCAGCCCCCGTGGGGGCTCAGATACGCAGTATTTT.

This chain joins TRBV28 and TRBJ1-4; D remains unclear. Germline values: CDR1 MDHEN, CDR2 SYDVKM. The CDR3 covers 19 residues. The V end was cut by 2 bases, the J end by 1 base, with 20 bases between. The CDR3 loop is CASSLPDGSTRGTNEKLFF. CDR3 in DNA: TGTGCCAGCAGTTTACCCGACGGCAGCACGCGGGGAACTAATGAAAAACTGTTTTTT.

Written as DNA, the CDR3 is TGTGCCAGCAGTGCAGCGGGAGGGCCGACAGATACGCAGTATTTT. Translation: CASSAAGGPTDTQYF. The V gene is TRBV2, the J gene TRBJ2-3; 10 bases are shared with TRBD2. Germline CDR1 reads SNHLY; CDR2 reads FYNNEI. Trimming cost V 4 bases and J 3 bases; bases outside gene matches: 4. This CDR3 comprises 15 residues.

DNA for the CDR3: TGTGCCAGCAGCCCGAGGACTAGCCAAACGGAGACCCAGTACTTC. Its protein is CASSPRTSQTETQYF. The V and J genes are TRBV9 and TRBJ2-5, with 8 nucleotides matching TRBD2. This CDR3 has 15 residues. Germline V gene sequence: CDR1 SGDLS, CDR2 YYNGEE. V lost 4 bases to trimming and J lost 5 bases; unmatched junction nucleotides: 10.

The chain has TRBV24-1 and TRBJ2-3; D gene ambiguous. This CDR3 has 14 residues. V lost 1 base, J lost 0 bases, and 4 bases lay in between. Germline values: CDR1 KGHDR, CDR2 SFDVKD. The CDR3 coding sequence is TGTGCCACCAGTGATTTTCGGAGCACAGATACGCAGTATTTT. This sequence encodes CATSDFRSTDTQYF.

The rearrangement links TRBV13 to TRBJ2-7; TRBD2 aligns across 11 bases. Germline CDR1 PRHDT, CDR2 FYEKMQ (reference sequence). There are 16 residues in the CDR3. The V gene end was trimmed by 5 bases and the J gene end by 3 bases; junction bases not matched to a gene: 9. As DNA, the CDR3 is TGTGCCAGCAGCCGCAGAACTAGCGGGAGAAACTACGAGCAGTACTTC. This codes for CASSRRTSGRNYEQYF.